These 2 T cell receptor beta chains were all obtained from the same sample, sequenced in a study of T cell responses to AZD1222 COVID-19 vaccine. Sequencing used immunoSEQ multiplex PCR; TCRdb keeps in-frame clones, though not all of them. The sample contains about 140,000 clones, 80% to 95% of which appear only once. The starting material was peripheral blood, obtained on day 0 of AZD1222 vaccination. The receptor source for this set is an adult in good health.

The rearrangement joins TRBV9 to TRBJ1-6; TRBD1 might be the D (6 bases). Trimming stripped 0 bases from V and 10 bases from J, with 14 bases between. This CDR3 spans 15 amino acids. Germline V gives CDR1 SGDLS, CDR2 YYNGEE. The CDR3: CASSVAGQGMSPLHF. The CDR3, as DNA: TGTGCCAGCAGCGTAGCTGGGCAGGGGATGTCACCCCTCCACTTT.

This chain joins TRBV7-3 and TRBJ1-2; a possible D gene is TRBD1 (5 bases). Germline CDR1 is SGHTA and CDR2 is FQGTGA. This CDR3 contains 13 residues. V lost 4 bases and J 4 bases, leaving 10 bases between the germline ends. CDR3 DNA sequence: TGTGCCAGCAGCTGGGGCGCGGCCTATGGCTACACCTTC. Residues: CASSWGAAYGYTF.